The TCR beta chain under discussion was sequenced for a study of neurological immune-mediated disorders. MiXCR, run by TCRdb on the 5' RACE reads, gives a single entry per CDR3 protein. The data contain 55,000 to 70,000 distinct CDR3 sequences, about an eighth of them singletons. This clonotype occurred many times. Its antigen is unknown. Notes on the study in general: Private repertoires in all groups were suggested by the absence of shared CDR3 amino acid sequences among expanded clones across subjects. HTLV-1-associated myelopathy had the most TCR clonal expansion, whereas multiple sclerosis had the least (lower than in healthy controls).

V lost 7 bases and J 8 bases, leaving 12 bases between the germline ends. This CDR3 has 12 residues. Unsorted libraries came from 2 million PBMCs stored at -80 °C. The chain carries TRBV12-3 or TRBV12-4 and TRBJ1-5; unclear D gene. What was sequenced was PBMCs. This sequence originates from a man aged 55 to 70 in good health. This chain's CDR3 is CASNYNGEPQHF. As DNA, the CDR3 is TGTGCCAGCAACTACAATGGAGAGCCCCAGCATTTT.